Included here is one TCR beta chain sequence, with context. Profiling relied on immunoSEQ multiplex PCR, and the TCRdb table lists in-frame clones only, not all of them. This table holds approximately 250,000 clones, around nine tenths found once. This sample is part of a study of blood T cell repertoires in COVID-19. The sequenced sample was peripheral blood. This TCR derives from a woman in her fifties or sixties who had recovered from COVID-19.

The CDR3 sequence is CASSLTSTSIDNEQFF. The DNA for the CDR3 is TGTGCCAGCAGCTTAACGAGCACTAGCATAGACAATGAGCAGTTCTTC. The V call is TRBV7-3, the J call TRBJ2-1; possibly TRBD2 for D (6 bases). The CDR3 is made up of 16 amino acids. Trimming removed 0 bases at V and 5 bases at J, with 14 bases between. Per the germline V gene, CDR1 is SGHTA and CDR2 is FQGTGA.